The 23 T cell receptor beta chains below were found in one sample sequenced in a study of blood T cells in healthy people across ages. The second PCR ran roughly 7 to 12 cycles with a sample-barcoded 5' primer and J-beta primers. TCRdb re-derived calls from the 5' RACE reads in MiXCR, one entry per CDR3 protein. The table lists about 730,000 distinct CDR3 sequences, more than 40% of them singletons, with around 20% in the top ten. What was sequenced was blood. The receptors shown here come from a woman aged 60-75 years in good health.

The rearrangement joins TRBV28 to TRBJ2-5; TRBD1 might be the D (5 bases). The germline CDR1 and CDR2 sequences are MDHEN and SYDVKM. V lost 7 bases and J 7 bases, leaving 13 bases between the germline ends. The CDR3 covers 12 residues. CDR3 bases: TGTGCCAGCACCAGGGAATTTGGGACCCAGTACTTC. Its translation: CASTREFGTQYF.

V is TRBV20-1 and J is TRBJ1-4; 10 bases map to TRBD1. Germline CDR1 DFQATT, CDR2 SNEGSKA (reference sequence). V was pared by 3 bases and J by 4 bases, with 8 bases of the junction left unmatched. The CDR3 spans 16 residues. The CDR3 sequence: CSARPGQGTFNEKLFF. In DNA form, the CDR3 reads TGCAGTGCTAGGCCGGGACAGGGGACCTTTAATGAAAAACTGTTTTTT.

The chain employs TRBV3-1 and TRBJ2-5; possibly TRBD2 for D (5 bases). CDR1 LGHDT and CDR2 YNNKEL come from the germline V gene (reference sequence). The CDR3 has 14 amino acids. V lost 4 bases to trimming and J lost 1 base, with 10 bases between them. The chain's CDR3 is CASSPGILQETQYF. Written as DNA, the CDR3 is TGTGCCAGCAGCCCGGGGATCCTCCAAGAGACCCAGTACTTC.

At least ten counts were recorded for this clonotype. The chain recombines TRBV6-2 or TRBV6-3 with TRBJ2-1; either TRBD1 or TRBD2 may supply D (5 bases each). The CDR3 covers 14 residues. Trimming pared 2 bases from V and 2 bases from J, leaving 7 bases between. The V gene's germline CDR1 is MNHEY and CDR2 SVGEGT. The CDR3 loop reads CASSYRGPYNEQFF. The CDR3 DNA follows: TGTGCCAGCAGTTACAGGGGACCCTACAATGAGCAGTTCTTC.

Concerning this clonotype itself: A much larger clonotype is one base distant, so this may be a read error. J is TRBJ2-5 and V is TRBV4-2; no clear D gene. The V gene's germline CDR1 is LGHNA and CDR2 YNFKEQ. The length of the CDR3 is 13 residues. Trimming removed 0 bases at V and 11 bases at J, with 13 bases between. The CDR3 spells CASSQDLYNEQYF. CDR3 coding DNA: TGTGCCAGCAGCCAAGATCTGTACAATGAGCAGTACTTC.

The CDR3 protein is CASSLGIKRTSEETQYF. The CDR3 DNA reads TGTGCCAGCAGCTTAGGGATCAAACGGACTAGCGAGGAGACCCAGTACTTC. V and J are TRBV7-2 and TRBJ2-5; 9 bases are shared with TRBD2. V dropped 1 base and J dropped 5; count of bases not matched to a gene: 11. The length of the CDR3 is 17 residues. Germline V lookup: CDR1 SGHTA, CDR2 FQGNSA. Supplemented by reference TRBV7-2 and TRBJ2-5, the full variable domain reads GAGVSQSPSNKVTEKGKDVELRCDPISGHTALYWYRQSLGQGLEFLIYFQGNSAPDKSGLPSDRFSAERTGGSVSTLTIQRTQQEDSAVYLCASSLGIKRTSEETQYFGPGTRLLVL.

This chain joins TRBV6-2 or TRBV6-3 and TRBJ2-4, with 8 bases lining up with TRBD1. Losses at the gene ends were 2 bases for V and 0 bases for J; bases not matched to a gene: 6. CDR1 is MNHEY and CDR2 is SVGEGT in the germline V gene. The CDR3 sequence is 17 residues long. This chain's CDR3 is CASSYMQGARAKNIQYF. The CDR3, as DNA: TGTGCCAGCAGTTACATGCAGGGGGCGAGAGCCAAAAACATTCAGTACTTC.

Of note for this clonotype: A junction boundary mismatches the germline segment, possibly from a read error. The rearrangement links TRBV6-2 or TRBV6-3 to TRBJ2-6, with D maybe TRBD1 (5 bases). This CDR3 comprises 16 residues. Germline lookup yields CDR1 MNHEY and CDR2 SVGEGT. The CDR3 DNA is TGTGCCAGCAGTTACTCTATGATCTCTGGGGCCGACGTCCTGACTTTC. Its translation is CASSYSMISGADVLTF.

The chain couples TRBV6-1 to TRBJ2-2; 9 bases are a match to TRBD2. Germline CDR1 reads MNHNS; CDR2 reads SASEGT. The CDR3 runs 17 residues. V lost 6 bases to trimming and J lost 4 bases; unmatched junction nucleotides: 12. The CDR3, as DNA: TGTGCCAGCAGACTTAAGACTAGCGGAGGACTCACCGGGGAGCTGTTTTTT. As protein: CASRLKTSGGLTGELFF.

This clonotype was observed many times. This rearrangement joins TRBV5-1 to TRBJ1-6; possibly TRBD1 for D (6 bases). Per the germline V gene, CDR1 is SGHRS and CDR2 is YFSETQ. The V and J ends lost 4 bases and 7 bases respectively, with 15 bases between them. The CDR3 is made up of 15 amino acids. CDR3 amino acids: CASSPWTATNSPLHF. In DNA form, the CDR3 reads TGCGCCAGCAGCCCCTGGACAGCCACGAATTCACCCCTCCACTTT.

The chain joins TRBV28 to TRBJ1-4, with D perhaps matching TRBD1 (5 bases). This CDR3 is built from 14 residues. Trimming took off 7 bases at V and 5 bases at J, with 14 bases between the two ends. CDR1 MDHEN and CDR2 SYDVKM come from the germline V gene. CDR3 in DNA: TGTGCCAGCATAACAGGACTGGGGAATGAAAAACTGTTTTTT. This translates into CASITGLGNEKLFF.

This clonotype has more than one count but fewer than ten. The J gene is TRBJ2-1, the V gene TRBV28; 7 bases match TRBD1. This CDR3 spans 17 amino acids. The ends lost 4 bases at V and 0 bases at J; junction bases unmatched: 9. Germline values: CDR1 MDHEN, CDR2 SYDVKM. The CDR3 reads CASSSSRQGYSYNEQFF. CDR3 sequence (DNA): TGTGCCAGCAGTTCCTCCCGACAGGGCTACTCCTACAATGAGCAGTTCTTC.

The V gene is TRBV20-1, the J gene TRBJ1-2; D may be TRBD1 (6 bases). The germline V gene has CDR1 DFQATT and CDR2 SNEGSKA (reference sequence). Between the trimmed V and J ends, which lost 8 bases and 2 bases, there was a span of 15 bases. This CDR3 is 13 amino acids long. This chain's CDR3 is CSTKDGQNYGYTF. The CDR3 nucleotides are TGCAGTACCAAAGACGGACAGAACTATGGCTACACCTTC.

The J gene is TRBJ2-5, the V gene TRBV25-1, with unresolved D. The CDR3 is 15 amino acids. The V gene lost 3 bases and the J gene lost 5 bases, with 16 bases spanning the gap. Germline V lookup: CDR1 MGHDK, CDR2 SYGVNS. The CDR3 reads CASSDSQRLGETQYF. The CDR3 DNA sequence: TGTGCCAGCAGTGACTCCCAGAGGTTGGGGGAGACCCAGTACTTC.

As for this clonotype: Possible read error: a much larger clone is one base away. The chain joins TRBV12-3 or TRBV12-4 to TRBJ2-1; D could derive from TRBD1 or TRBD2 (5 bases each). V lost 0 bases and J lost 11, with 11 bases in between. The CDR3 consists of 13 residues. DNA for the CDR3: TGTGCCAGCAGTTTAGCGGGACGAGATAAGCAGTTCTTC. This translates into CASSLAGRDKQFF.

Points on this clonotype: One junction end disagrees with the germline gene, perhaps due to a read error. This chain joins TRBV27 and TRBJ1-1; 7 positions match TRBD1. Germline loops: CDR1 MNHEY, CDR2 SMNVEV (reference sequence). The CDR3 has 15 amino acids. CDR3 sequence reads: CASSISRGLNTEAFF. CDR3 DNA: TGTGCCAGCAGTATATCGAGGGGGCTGAACACTGAAGCTTTCTTT.

The V gene is TRBV30, the J gene TRBJ1-1; 8 bases line up with TRBD1. The junction had 2 bases not matched to a gene; V was cut back by 5 bases and J by 6 bases. Germline CDR1 and CDR2: GTSNPN and SVGIG (reference sequence). The CDR3 sequence is 11 residues long. DNA of the CDR3: TGTGCCTGGGGACAGGGATCTGAAGCTTTCTTT. Translating it yields CAWGQGSEAFF.

This clonotype has a count of ten or more. The chain is built from TRBV11-2 and TRBJ2-3; 7 positions agree with TRBD2. The V gene's germline CDR1 is SGHAT and CDR2 FQNNGV. The V gene end was trimmed by 1 base and the J gene end by 2 bases; junction bases not matched to a gene: 12. The length of the CDR3 is 18 residues. The CDR3 is CASSLGRGAGVNTDTQYF. As DNA, the CDR3 is TGTGCCAGCAGCTTAGGACGTGGTGCGGGAGTCAACACAGATACGCAGTATTTT.

The chain couples TRBV5-1 to TRBJ2-3; 7 positions agree with TRBD2. Trimming removed 10 bases from V and 1 base from J; junction bases left unmatched: 6. This CDR3 is 13 amino acids long. Germline V gene lookup returns CDR1 SGHRS and CDR2 YFSETQ. The CDR3 DNA sequence: TGCGCCGCGTCTCGGGGGGGCACAGATACGCAGTATTTT. Residues: CAASRGGTDTQYF.

The gene calls are TRBV14 and TRBJ2-7; weak D call: TRBD2 (5 bases). Germline V gene sequence: CDR1 SGHDN, CDR2 FVKESK. V lost 4 bases and J 2 bases, leaving 12 bases between the germline ends. CDR3 length: 14 amino acids. The CDR3 reads CASSPSSSPYEQYF. The CDR3 region has the DNA TGTGCCAGCAGCCCTAGCAGCAGTCCCTACGAGCAGTACTTC.

The chain is built from TRBV6-1 and TRBJ2-5; 7 nucleotides agree with TRBD2. J gave up 4 bases and V 7 bases, and 9 bases lay outside the gene matches. Germline CDR1 reads MNHNS; CDR2 reads SASEGT. This CDR3 contains 14 residues. CDR3 sequence (DNA): TGTGCCAGCACACCGAAATGGGGGGGAGAGACCCAGTACTTC. Translation gives CASTPKWGGETQYF.

The J gene is TRBJ2-3, the V gene TRBV5-1; 12 bases align to TRBD2. The CDR3 is 17 amino acids. The J segment lost 5 bases and the V segment lost 4 bases, leaving 11 bases of the junction unmatched. Germline V gene lookup returns CDR1 SGHRS and CDR2 YFSETQ. The CDR3 here is CASSPSPSGGAGDTQYF. CDR3 coding DNA: TGCGCCAGCAGCCCTTCGCCTAGCGGGGGGGCAGGAGATACGCAGTATTTT.

The chain is built from TRBV12-3 or TRBV12-4 and TRBJ2-1; no firm D call. The closer fit of TRBJ2-7 to the DNA end suggests the J call may be wrong. This CDR3 spans 14 amino acids. The CDR3 coding sequence is TGTGCCAGCAGTGGAGCGAGCTCCTACAATGAGCAGTACTTC. It translates to CASSGASSYNEQYF.